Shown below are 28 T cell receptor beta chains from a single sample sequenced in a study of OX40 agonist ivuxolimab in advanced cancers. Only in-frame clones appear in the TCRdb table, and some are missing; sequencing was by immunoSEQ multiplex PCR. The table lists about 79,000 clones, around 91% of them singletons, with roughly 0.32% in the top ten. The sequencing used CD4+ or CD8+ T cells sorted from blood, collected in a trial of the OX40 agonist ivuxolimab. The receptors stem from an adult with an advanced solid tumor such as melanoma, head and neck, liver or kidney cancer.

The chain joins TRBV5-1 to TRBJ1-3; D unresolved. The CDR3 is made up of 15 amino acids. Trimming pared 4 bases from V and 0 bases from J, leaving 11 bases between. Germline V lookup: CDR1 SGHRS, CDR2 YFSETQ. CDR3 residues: CASSPHPGSGNTIYF. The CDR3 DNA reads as TGCGCCAGCAGCCCGCACCCAGGCTCTGGAAACACCATATATTTT.

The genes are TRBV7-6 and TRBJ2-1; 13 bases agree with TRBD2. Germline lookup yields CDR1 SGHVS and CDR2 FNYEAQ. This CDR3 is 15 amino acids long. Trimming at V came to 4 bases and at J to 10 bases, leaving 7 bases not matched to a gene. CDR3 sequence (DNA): TGTGCCAGCAGCTCCACTAGCGGGGGGGCCAGAGAGCAGTTCTTC. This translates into CASSSTSGGAREQFF.

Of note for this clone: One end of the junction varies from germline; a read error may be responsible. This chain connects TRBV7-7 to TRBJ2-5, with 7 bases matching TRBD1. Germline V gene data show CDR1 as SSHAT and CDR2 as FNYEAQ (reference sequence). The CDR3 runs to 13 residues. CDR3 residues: CASSPQGWETQYF. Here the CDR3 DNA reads TGTGCTAGCAGCCCACAGGGGTGGGAGACCCAGTACTTC.

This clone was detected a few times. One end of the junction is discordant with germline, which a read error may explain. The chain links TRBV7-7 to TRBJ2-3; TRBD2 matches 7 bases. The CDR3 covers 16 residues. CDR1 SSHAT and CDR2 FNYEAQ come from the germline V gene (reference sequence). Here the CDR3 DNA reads TGTGCTAGCAGCCCGAGGATGCTAGCGGATGGAGATACGCAGTATTTT. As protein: CASSPRMLADGDTQYF. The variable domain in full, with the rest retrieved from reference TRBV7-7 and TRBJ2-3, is GAGVSQSPRYKVTKRGQDVTLRCDPISSHATLYWYQQALGQGPEFLTYFNYEAQPDKSGLPSDRFSAERPEGSISTLTIQRTEQRDSAMYRCASSPRMLADGDTQYFGPGTRLTVL.

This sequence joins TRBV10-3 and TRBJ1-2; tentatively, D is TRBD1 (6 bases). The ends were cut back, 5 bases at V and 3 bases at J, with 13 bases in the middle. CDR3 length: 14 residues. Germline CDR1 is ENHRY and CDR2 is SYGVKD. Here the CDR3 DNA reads TGTGCCATCAGTTCCGGCCAGGGGTACTATGGCTACACCTTC. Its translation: CAISSGQGYYGYTF.

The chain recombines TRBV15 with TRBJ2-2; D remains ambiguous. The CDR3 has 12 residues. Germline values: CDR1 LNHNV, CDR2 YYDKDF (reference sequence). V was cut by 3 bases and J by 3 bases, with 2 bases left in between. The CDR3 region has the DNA TGTGCCACCAGCAGGGACACCGGGGAGCTGTTTTTT. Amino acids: CATSRDTGELFF.

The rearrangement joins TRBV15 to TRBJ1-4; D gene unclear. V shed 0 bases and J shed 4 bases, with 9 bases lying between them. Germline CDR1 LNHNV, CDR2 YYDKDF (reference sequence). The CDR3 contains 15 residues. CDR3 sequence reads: CATSRDQSVNEKLFF. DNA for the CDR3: TGTGCCACCAGCAGAGATCAGTCGGTTAATGAAAAACTGTTTTTT.

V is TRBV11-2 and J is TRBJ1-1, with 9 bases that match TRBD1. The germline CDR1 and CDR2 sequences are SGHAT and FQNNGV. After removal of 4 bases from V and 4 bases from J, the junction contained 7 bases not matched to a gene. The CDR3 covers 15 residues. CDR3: CASSWGQGEGTEAFF. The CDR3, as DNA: TGTGCCAGCAGCTGGGGACAGGGTGAGGGCACTGAAGCTTTCTTT. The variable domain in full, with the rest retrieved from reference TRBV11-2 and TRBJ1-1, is EAGVAQSPRYKIIEKRQSVAFWCNPISGHATLYWYQQILGQGPKLLIQFQNNGVVDDSQLPKDRFSAERLKGVDSTLKIQPAKLEDSAVYLCASSWGQGEGTEAFFGQGTRLTVV.

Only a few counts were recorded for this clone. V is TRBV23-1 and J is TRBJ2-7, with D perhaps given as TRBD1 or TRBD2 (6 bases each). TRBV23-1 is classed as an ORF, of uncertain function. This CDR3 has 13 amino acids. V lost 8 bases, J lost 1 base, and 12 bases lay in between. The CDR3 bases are TGCGCCAGCCCCCCGGGGGCTTCCTACGAGCAGTACGTC. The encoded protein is CASPPGASYEQYV.

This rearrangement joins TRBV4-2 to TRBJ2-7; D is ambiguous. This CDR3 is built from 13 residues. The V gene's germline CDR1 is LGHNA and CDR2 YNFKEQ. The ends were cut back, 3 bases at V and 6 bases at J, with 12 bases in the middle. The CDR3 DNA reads TGTGCCAGCAGCCAGCAGTTCGAGTCCGAGCAGTACTTC. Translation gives CASSQQFESEQYF.

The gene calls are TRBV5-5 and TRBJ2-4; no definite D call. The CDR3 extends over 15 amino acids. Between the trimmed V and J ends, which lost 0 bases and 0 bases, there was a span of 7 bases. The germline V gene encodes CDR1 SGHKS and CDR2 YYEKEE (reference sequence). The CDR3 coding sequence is TGTGCCAGCAGCTTGGTCCCAATAGCCAAAAACATTCAGTACTTC. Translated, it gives CASSLVPIAKNIQYF.

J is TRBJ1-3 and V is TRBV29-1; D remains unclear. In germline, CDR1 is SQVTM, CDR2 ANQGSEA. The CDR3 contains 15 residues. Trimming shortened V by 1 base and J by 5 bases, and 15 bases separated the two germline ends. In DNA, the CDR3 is TGCAGCGTTGAAGTTCCGGACCAGACACGAAACACCATATATTTT. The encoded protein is CSVEVPDQTRNTIYF.

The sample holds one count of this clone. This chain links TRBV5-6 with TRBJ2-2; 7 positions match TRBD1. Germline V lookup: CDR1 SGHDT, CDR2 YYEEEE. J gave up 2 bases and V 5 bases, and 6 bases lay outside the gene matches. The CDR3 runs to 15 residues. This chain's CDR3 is CASSDDRANTGELFF. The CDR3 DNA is TGTGCCAGCAGTGACGACAGGGCAAACACCGGGGAGCTGTTTTTT.

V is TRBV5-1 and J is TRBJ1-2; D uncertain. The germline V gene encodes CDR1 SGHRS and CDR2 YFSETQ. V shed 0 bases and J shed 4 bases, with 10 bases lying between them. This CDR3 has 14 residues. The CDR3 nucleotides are TGCGCCAGCAGCTTGGAAGGGATTTCCTATGGCTACACCTTC. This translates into CASSLEGISYGYTF.

Here the CDR3 DNA reads TGTGCCAGCAGTGACCAGGGACAGGGTTCAAGCAATCAGCCCCAGCATTTT. Translation: CASSDQGQGSSNQPQHF. The rearrangement links TRBV6-4 to TRBJ1-5; 9 nucleotides line up with TRBD1. The CDR3 runs to 17 residues. Germline V gene sequence: CDR1 MRHNA, CDR2 SNTAGT. J was trimmed by 1 base and V by 2 bases; bases with no gene match: 6.

The CDR3 sequence is CASSYQGAFEAFF. CDR3 coding DNA: TGTGCCAGCAGTTATCAGGGGGCGTTCGAAGCTTTCTTT. V usage is TRBV6-5 and J usage is TRBJ1-1; 8 nucleotides line up with TRBD1. CDR1 is MNHEY and CDR2 is SVGAGI in the germline V gene. Losses at the gene ends were 3 bases for V and 8 bases for J; bases not matched to a gene: 5. The CDR3 length is 13 residues.

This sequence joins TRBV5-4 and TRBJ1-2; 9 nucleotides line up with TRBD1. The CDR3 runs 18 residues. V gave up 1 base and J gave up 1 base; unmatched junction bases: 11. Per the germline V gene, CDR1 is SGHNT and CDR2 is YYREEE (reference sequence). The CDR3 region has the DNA TGTGCCAGCAGCTTGCCTACCGGGACAGGGACGGGTAACTATGGCTACACCTTC. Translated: CASSLPTGTGTGNYGYTF. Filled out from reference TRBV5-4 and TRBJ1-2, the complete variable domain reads ETGVTQSPTHLIKTRGQQVTLRCSSQSGHNTVSWYQQALGQGPQFIFQYYREEENGRGNFPPRFSGLQFPNYSSELNVNALELDDSALYLCASSLPTGTGTGNYGYTFGSGTRLTVV.

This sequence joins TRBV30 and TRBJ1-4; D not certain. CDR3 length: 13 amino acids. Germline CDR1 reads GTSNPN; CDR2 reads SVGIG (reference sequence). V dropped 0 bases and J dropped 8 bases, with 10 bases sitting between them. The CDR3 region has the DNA TGTGCCTGGAGTGTCGGGCACCCCGAAAAACTGTTTTTT. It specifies CAWSVGHPEKLFF.

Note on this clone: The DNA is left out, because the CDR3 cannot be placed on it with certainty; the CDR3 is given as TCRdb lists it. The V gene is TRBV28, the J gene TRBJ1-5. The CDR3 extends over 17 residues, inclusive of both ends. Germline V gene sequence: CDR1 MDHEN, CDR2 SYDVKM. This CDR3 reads CASSFLAGLGLGQPQHF.

The CDR3 DNA reads as TGTGCTTCGTGTTGCGGCTACACCTTC. It codes for CASCCGYTF. The chain combines TRBV19 with TRBJ1-2; D is undetermined. This CDR3 comprises 9 residues. Germline CDR1 and CDR2: LNHDA and SQIVND (reference sequence). Full variable domain (missing parts from reference TRBV19 and TRBJ1-2): DGGITQSPKYLFRKEGQNVTLSCEQNLNHDAMYWYRQDPGQGLRLIYYSQIVNDFQKGDIAEGYSVSREKKESFPLTVTSAQKNPTAFYLCASCCGYTFGSGTRLTVV.

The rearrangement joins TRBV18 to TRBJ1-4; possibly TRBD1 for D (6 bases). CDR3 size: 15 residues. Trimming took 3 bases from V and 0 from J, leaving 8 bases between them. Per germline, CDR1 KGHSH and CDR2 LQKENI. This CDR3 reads CASSPRQATNEKLFF. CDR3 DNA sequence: TGTGCCAGCTCACCCAGACAGGCAACTAATGAAAAACTGTTTTTT.

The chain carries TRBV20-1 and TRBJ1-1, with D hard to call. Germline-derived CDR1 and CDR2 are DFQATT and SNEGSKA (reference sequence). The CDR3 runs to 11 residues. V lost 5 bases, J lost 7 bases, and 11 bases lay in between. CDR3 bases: TGCAGTGCTCCAACTGGCGGTGAAGCTTTCTTT. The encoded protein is CSAPTGGEAFF.

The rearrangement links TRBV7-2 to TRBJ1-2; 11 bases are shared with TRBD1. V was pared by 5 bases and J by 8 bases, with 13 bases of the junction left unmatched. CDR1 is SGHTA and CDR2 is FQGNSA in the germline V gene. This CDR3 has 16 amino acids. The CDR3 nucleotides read TGTGCCAGCAGCACTCCACCGGGGACAGGGGGATCCGGCTACACCTTC. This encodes CASSTPPGTGGSGYTF.

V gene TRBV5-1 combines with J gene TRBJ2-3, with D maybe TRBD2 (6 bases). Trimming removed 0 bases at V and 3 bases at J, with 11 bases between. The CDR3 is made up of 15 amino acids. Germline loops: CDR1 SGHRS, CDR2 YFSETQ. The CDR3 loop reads CASSLDGEVTDTQYF. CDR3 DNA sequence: TGCGCCAGCAGCTTGGACGGGGAGGTGACAGATACGCAGTATTTT.

CDR3 DNA sequence: TGTGCCAGCAGTTACCGACAGGGTCGCAATCAGCCCCAGCATTTT. Residues: CASSYRQGRNQPQHF. The genes are TRBV6-5 and TRBJ1-5, with 7 bases matching TRBD1. This CDR3 comprises 15 residues. The ends lost 2 bases at V and 2 bases at J; junction bases unmatched: 3. The germline V gene has CDR1 MNHEY and CDR2 SVGAGI.

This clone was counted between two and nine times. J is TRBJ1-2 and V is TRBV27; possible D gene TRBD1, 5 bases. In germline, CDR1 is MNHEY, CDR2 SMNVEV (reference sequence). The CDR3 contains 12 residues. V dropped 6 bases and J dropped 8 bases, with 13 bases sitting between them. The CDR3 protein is CASRSGAGGYTF. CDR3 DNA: TGTGCCAGCAGGTCCGGGGCTGGGGGCTACACCTTC.

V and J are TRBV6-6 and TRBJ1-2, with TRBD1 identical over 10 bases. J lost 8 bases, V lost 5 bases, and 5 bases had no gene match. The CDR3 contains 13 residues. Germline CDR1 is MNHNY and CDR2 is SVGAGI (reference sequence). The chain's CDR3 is CASSRQGARGYTF. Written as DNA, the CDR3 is TGTGCCAGCAGTCGACAGGGGGCGAGAGGCTACACCTTC.

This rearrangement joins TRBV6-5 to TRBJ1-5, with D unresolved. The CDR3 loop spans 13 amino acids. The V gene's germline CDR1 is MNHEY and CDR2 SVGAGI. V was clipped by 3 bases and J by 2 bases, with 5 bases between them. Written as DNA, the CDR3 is TGTGCCAGCAGTTATTTGGGCAATCAGCCCCAGCATTTT. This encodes CASSYLGNQPQHF.